These 15 T cell receptor beta chains came from one sample sequenced in a study of shared clonotypes between healthy human individuals. Clones were read by immunoSEQ multiplex PCR, and TCRdb kept only the in-frame ones, dropping some. The data show about 800,000 clones, just over 95% seen once. Terminally differentiated effector memory CD45RA+ cells were left out of the naive CD8 fraction, which was CD45RO-negative and positively selected for CCR7. What was sequenced was naive CD8+ T cells sorted from blood. The receptors here all came from a man aged 25-40 years in good health.

The table lists this clone with a count of one. The sample holds other DNA sequences that translate to the same CDR3. This chain connects TRBV27 to TRBJ1-1; D call uncertain. Germline CDR1 is MNHEY and CDR2 is SMNVEV (reference sequence). V dropped 2 bases and J dropped 2 bases, with 6 bases sitting between them. This CDR3 has 13 amino acids. In nucleotides, the CDR3 is TGTGCCAGCAGTTTAGCAGGAAACACTGAAGCTTTCTTT. Its protein is CASSLAGNTEAFF.

The chain employs TRBV5-1 and TRBJ2-7; D possibly corresponds to TRBD1 (6 bases). Trimming left V 0 bases short and J 7 bases short, with 20 bases between. The CDR3 covers 16 residues. Looked up from germline, CDR1 is SGHRS and CDR2 is YFSETQ. For the CDR3, the DNA is TGCGCCAGCAGCTTGGAAGCCCGTAGGGGGTCTGGAGAGCAGTACTTC. Protein product: CASSLEARRGSGEQYF.

The rearrangement uses TRBV28 and TRBJ1-3, with D uncertain. V dropped 4 bases and J dropped 2 bases, with 12 bases sitting between them. From germline, CDR1 is MDHEN and CDR2 SYDVKM. The CDR3 loop spans 15 amino acids. This CDR3 is CASSWTMSAGNTIYF. In DNA, the CDR3 is TGTGCCAGCAGTTGGACGATGTCAGCTGGAAACACCATATATTTT.

The chain combines TRBV30 with TRBJ2-4; D is uncertain. V was cut by 0 bases and J by 1 base, with 13 bases left in between. CDR3 length: 16 residues. CDR1 GTSNPN and CDR2 SVGIG come from the germline V gene (reference sequence). CDR3 nucleotide sequence: TGTGCCTGGAGTGTACGTGGGTTCTCGGCCAAAAACATTCAGTACTTC. It translates to CAWSVRGFSAKNIQYF. Full variable domain (remainder filled in from reference TRBV30 and TRBJ2-4): SQTIHQWPATLVQPVGSPLSLECTVEGTSNPNLYWYRQAAGRGLQLLFYSVGIGQISSEVPQNLSASRPQDRQFILSSKKLLLSDSGFYLCAWSVRGFSAKNIQYFGAGTRLSVL.

The chain employs TRBV30 and TRBJ1-1, with a tentative D call TRBD1 (5 bases). Trimming left V 5 bases short and J 4 bases short, with 11 bases between. CDR3 length: 12 residues. Looked up from germline, CDR1 is GTSNPN and CDR2 is SVGIG (reference sequence). DNA of the CDR3: TGTGCCTGGGACAGCCAGAGCACTGAAGCTTTCTTT. Protein sequence: CAWDSQSTEAFF.

The chain joins TRBV11-2 to TRBJ2-7; D uncertain. Between the trimmed V and J ends, which lost 2 bases and 0 bases, there was a span of 11 bases. CDR1 and CDR2 from the germline V gene are SGHAT and FQNNGV. The CDR3 is 15 residues long. CDR3 loop: CASSLLGDRSYEQYF. The CDR3 DNA is TGTGCCAGCAGCTTATTAGGTGACCGCTCCTACGAGCAGTACTTC.

The table lists this clone with a count of one. The rearrangement links TRBV6-5 to TRBJ2-7; D is perhaps TRBD1 (5 bases). The ends were cut back, 7 bases at V and 3 bases at J, with 19 bases in the middle. The CDR3 is 15 amino acids. Germline CDR1 and CDR2: MNHEY and SVGAGI. CDR3 sequence (DNA): TGTGCCAGCAAGGAGTGGTCAGGCGACAGCTACGAGCAGTACTTC. Protein product: CASKEWSGDSYEQYF.

The rearrangement links TRBV7-2 to TRBJ2-3; TRBD1 or TRBD2 may be the D gene (5 bases each). Germline V gene sequence: CDR1 SGHTA, CDR2 FQGNSA. This CDR3 is 16 amino acids long. V was cut by 5 bases and J by 2 bases, with 17 bases left in between. CDR3 coding DNA: TGTGCCAGCAGCCCTTCGGGGCCAAGGATCACAGATACGCAGTATTTT. It codes for CASSPSGPRITDTQYF.

The rearrangement uses TRBV7-9 and TRBJ2-3, with TRBD2 identical over 13 bases. Per the germline V gene, CDR1 is SEHNR and CDR2 is FQNEAQ (reference sequence). This CDR3 is 18 amino acids long. With 5 bases clipped from V and 2 bases from J, the junction kept 10 bases outside the gene matches. CDR3 sequence: CASSTNPGLAGITDTQYF. CDR3 DNA sequence: TGTGCCAGCAGCACAAACCCGGGACTAGCGGGGATCACAGATACGCAGTATTTT.

In its sample, this clone was seen a few times. This chain uses TRBV5-1 with TRBJ1-1, with D possibly TRBD1 on 5 matching bases. Trimming took off 7 bases at V and 4 bases at J, with 14 bases between the two ends. The CDR3 consists of 13 residues. The germline CDR1 and CDR2 sequences are SGHRS and YFSETQ. The CDR3 sequence: CASGERGLTEAFF. In DNA form, the CDR3 reads TGCGCCAGCGGGGAAAGGGGCCTCACTGAAGCTTTCTTT.

The chain recombines TRBV5-1 with TRBJ1-1; D is unclear. V was pared by 1 base and J by 6 bases, with 16 bases between. The CDR3 is 15 residues long. CDR1 is SGHRS and CDR2 is YFSETQ in the germline V gene. For the CDR3, the DNA is TGCGCCAGCAGCTTGCTTGGACCCAACTCTGCTGAAGCTTTCTTT. It yields the protein CASSLLGPNSAEAFF.

The J gene is TRBJ2-1, the V gene TRBV7-9; the match to TRBD1 covers 10 bases. V shed 5 bases and J 4 bases; nucleotides not matched to a gene: 14. The germline V gene has CDR1 SEHNR and CDR2 FQNEAQ (reference sequence). The CDR3 has 18 residues. The DNA for the CDR3 is TGTGCCAGCAGCGACGGGACAGGGGCTGCCCGGGGGTACAATGAGCAGTTCTTC. Translated: CASSDGTGAARGYNEQFF.

The rearrangement links TRBV4-2 to TRBJ1-1; D gene uncertain. The CDR3 length is 15 residues. V dropped 0 bases and J dropped 1 base, with 9 bases sitting between them. CDR1 and CDR2 from the germline V gene are LGHNA and YNFKEQ. For the CDR3, the DNA is TGTGCCAGCAGCCAAGAGGACGGACCGAACACTGAAGCTTTCTTT. It codes for CASSQEDGPNTEAFF.

V and J are TRBV29-1 and TRBJ1-2, with TRBD1 matching 7 bases. V was clipped by 4 bases and J by 5 bases; unmatched bases: 7. Germline loops: CDR1 SQVTM, CDR2 ANQGSEA. CDR3 length equals 13 residues. CDR3 nucleotide sequence: TGCAGCGTTGTGGGGCAGGGACAGTATGGCTACACCTTC. This encodes CSVVGQGQYGYTF.

J is TRBJ1-1 and V is TRBV9; D unresolved. The CDR3 is made up of 11 amino acids. Looked up from germline, CDR1 is SGDLS and CDR2 is YYNGEE. V was trimmed by 0 bases and J by 8 bases, leaving 5 bases between them. The CDR3 bases are TGTGCCAGCAGCGTAGTAGAGGAAGCTTTCTTT. Protein product: CASSVVEEAFF.